These 29 T cell receptor beta chains originate from one sample sequenced in a study of regulatory T cells in long-lasting Graves disease. The time point: newly diagnosed GD, antithyroid drugs for less than 3 months. RNA extracted from PBMCs served as the sequencing template. Through Arm-PCR of CDR3 regions and iRepertoire HTBI primers, TCR beta libraries were built. A single record per CDR3 protein comes from TCRdb applying MiXCR to the multiplex PCR reads. This table has 510,000 or so distinct CDR3 sequences, 12% appearing once. The same data also contributed to another study, on T cells in Graves' hyperthyroidism and ophthalmopathy.

The sample consisted of peripheral blood mononuclear cells (PBMCs), taken at new diagnosis, from a patient treated with antithyroid drugs. The receptors here all came from a woman aged 30 to 39 with Graves disease.

In this sample, this clonotype turned up many times. The chain has TRBV19 and TRBJ1-3; D call uncertain. The CDR3 is made up of 15 amino acids. Trimming took off 6 bases at V and 0 bases at J, with 12 bases between the two ends. CDR1 is LNHDA, CDR2 SQIVND, per germline (reference sequence). As DNA, the CDR3 is TGTGCCAGTAGGGCGGACGGAAGCTCTGGAAACACCATATATTTT. Translating it yields CASRADGSSGNTIYF.

This clonotype was detected ten times or more. The chain joins TRBV9 to TRBJ1-1; 9 nucleotides match TRBD1. The V gene's germline CDR1 is SGDLS and CDR2 YYNGEE. The V segment lost 6 bases and the J segment 4 bases; nucleotides outside the gene matches: 7. The CDR3 contains 14 residues. CDR3 DNA sequence: TGTGCCAGCACAGAGGGACAGGGCAGCACTGAAGCTTTCTTT. Translation: CASTEGQGSTEAFF.

There are a few counts of this clonotype. V is TRBV28 and J is TRBJ1-2; TRBD1 matches 7 bases. The trim removed 5 bases at V and 2 bases at J, leaving 5 bases unmatched. This CDR3 comprises 14 residues. From germline, CDR1 is MDHEN and CDR2 SYDVKM. The CDR3 DNA reads as TGTGCCAGCAGTACGACAGGGTCCAACTATGGCTACACCTTC. It codes for CASSTTGSNYGYTF.

This clonotype was observed many times. The chain carries TRBV7-9 and TRBJ2-7, with D uncertain. CDR3 size: 13 residues. V lost 2 bases and J 5 bases, leaving 10 bases between the germline ends. Germline assignment: CDR1 SEHNR and CDR2 FQNEAQ (reference sequence). CDR3 protein: CASSLISFDEQYF. Written as DNA, the CDR3 is TGTGCCAGCAGCTTAATTTCCTTCGACGAGCAGTACTTC.

Many counts were recorded for this clonotype. The gene calls are TRBV2 and TRBJ1-1, with 7 positions matching TRBD1. With 8 bases clipped from V and 6 bases from J, the junction kept 9 bases outside the gene matches. This CDR3 is built from 13 residues. CDR1 is SNHLY and CDR2 is FYNNEI in the germline V gene. The CDR3 region is CASGLQGFAEAFF. The CDR3 DNA follows: TGTGCCAGCGGATTACAGGGGTTCGCTGAAGCTTTCTTT. Full variable domain (rest looked up from reference TRBV2 and TRBJ1-1): EPEVTQTPSHQVTQMGQEVILRCVPISNHLYFYWYRQILGQKVEFLVSFYNNEISEKSEIFDDQFSVERPDGSNFTLKIRSTKLEDSAMYFCASGLQGFAEAFFGQGTRLTVV.

This clonotype was recorded many times. V and J are TRBV20-1 and TRBJ1-4, with D possibly TRBD1 on 6 matching bases. The V and J ends lost 4 bases and 7 bases respectively, with 13 bases between them. Germline CDR1 DFQATT, CDR2 SNEGSKA (reference sequence). The CDR3 is 13 residues long. The CDR3, as DNA: TGCAGTGCTAAGAAAGACAGGTCTGAAAAACTGTTTTTT. Translated: CSAKKDRSEKLFF.

This clonotype was recorded many times. V and J are TRBV10-3 and TRBJ2-7; 7 positions agree with TRBD1. This CDR3 has 15 amino acids. Looked up from germline, CDR1 is ENHRY and CDR2 is SYGVKD. Germline trimming cut 0 bases from V and 7 bases from J; bases unmatched to any gene: 9. The CDR3 DNA reads as TGTGCCATCAGTGAGTCGACAGGGAGTACGGGGGAGCAGTACTTC. Translated, it gives CAISESTGSTGEQYF.

This clonotype was recorded at least ten times. A junction end diverges from the germline sequence, so it may reflect a read error. The chain has TRBV7-9 and TRBJ1-1, with D unclear. This CDR3 has 11 residues. Germline CDR1 is SEHNR and CDR2 is FQNEAQ (reference sequence). The CDR3 loop is CASSPTRLTVF. The CDR3, as DNA: TGTGCCAGCAGCCCAACCCGCTTGACTGTCTTT.

This clonotype was counted at least ten times. V and J are TRBV18 and TRBJ2-6; TRBD1 might be the D (6 bases). The CDR3 spans 15 residues. Germline values: CDR1 KGHSH, CDR2 LQKENI. Trimming took off 1 base at V and 5 bases at J, with 9 bases between the two ends. CDR3 residues: CASSPLDSRANVLTF. The CDR3 DNA reads as TGTGCCAGCTCACCACTGGACAGTCGGGCCAACGTCCTGACTTTC.

This clonotype was recorded many times. The V call is TRBV19, the J call TRBJ2-1, with TRBD1 identical over 9 bases. This CDR3 is 15 amino acids long. The germline V gene has CDR1 LNHDA and CDR2 SQIVND (reference sequence). J was trimmed by 4 bases and V by 6 bases; bases with no gene match: 7. The CDR3 region has the DNA TGTGCCAGTAGGGAGGGACAGGGTGTATACAATGAGCAGTTCTTC. Residues: CASREGQGVYNEQFF.

This clonotype was seen many times. This chain links TRBV27 with TRBJ2-6, with no clear D. The CDR3 loop spans 15 amino acids. Germline lookup yields CDR1 MNHEY and CDR2 SMNVEV (reference sequence). Trimming took off 5 bases at V and 2 bases at J, with 10 bases between the two ends. The CDR3 DNA reads as TGTGCCAGCAGTCCCGGGCTAACTGGGGCCAACGTCCTGACTTTC. Protein product: CASSPGLTGANVLTF.

Ten or more counts support this clonotype. The chain has TRBV7-9 and TRBJ1-2; 9 bases fit TRBD1. The germline gives CDR1 SEHNR, CDR2 FQNEAQ (reference sequence). This CDR3 is 16 amino acids long. The trim removed 0 bases at V and 8 bases at J, leaving 10 bases unmatched. The CDR3 region is CASSLASTDRGWGYTF. Here the CDR3 DNA reads TGTGCCAGCAGCTTAGCGAGTACGGACAGGGGTTGGGGCTACACCTTC.

This clonotype was seen only a few times. This rearrangement joins TRBV3-1 to TRBJ2-5, with D perhaps matching TRBD1 (6 bases). CDR1 LGHDT and CDR2 YNNKEL come from the germline V gene (reference sequence). Trimming removed 1 base from V and 5 bases from J, with 11 bases in between. This CDR3 region has 14 residues. CDR3 bases: TGTGCCAGCAGCCAAGGAGGGGGTGCGGAGACCCAGTACTTC. Amino acids: CASSQGGGAETQYF.

This clonotype was picked up many times. V is TRBV12-3 or TRBV12-4 and J is TRBJ1-2, with D unresolved. CDR3 length: 13 amino acids. The V end was cut by 7 bases, the J end by 5 bases, with 14 bases between. CDR3 amino acids: CASTPGRVYGYTF. CDR3 bases: TGTGCCAGCACCCCGGGTCGGGTATATGGCTACACCTTC.

In this sample, this clonotype turned up a few times. J is TRBJ2-7 and V is TRBV6-5, with TRBD2 matching 10 bases. Losses at the gene ends were 4 bases for V and 3 bases for J; bases not matched to a gene: 9. The CDR3 contains 16 residues. From germline, CDR1 is MNHEY and CDR2 SVGAGI. The CDR3: CASSSSSGRLVYEQYF. CDR3 nucleotide sequence: TGTGCCAGCAGTTCATCTAGCGGGAGATTGGTCTACGAGCAGTACTTC.

This clonotype was seen many times. The CDR3 region has the DNA TGCAGTGCTGGGACTAGCGGGGGCAGGGAGTTCTTC. Protein product: CSAGTSGGREFF. This chain joins TRBV20-1 and TRBJ2-1, with 14 bases fitting TRBD2. CDR3 length: 12 amino acids. Trimming removed 5 bases from V and 14 bases from J; junction bases left unmatched: 5. The V gene's germline CDR1 is DFQATT and CDR2 SNEGSKA (reference sequence).

This clonotype was seen at least ten times. The rearrangement joins TRBV3-1 to TRBJ1-1, with D perhaps TRBD1 (5 bases). Germline lookup yields CDR1 LGHDT and CDR2 YNNKEL (reference sequence). V was pared by 4 bases and J by 3 bases, with 12 bases between. The CDR3 is 14 residues long. CDR3 protein: CASSRARGDTEAFF. The DNA of the CDR3 is TGTGCCAGCAGCCGTGCCCGAGGGGACACTGAAGCTTTCTTT.

This clonotype turned up a few times. The V call is TRBV7-9, the J call TRBJ2-1; 8 bases are shared with TRBD2. The J segment lost 9 bases and the V segment lost 3 bases, leaving 4 bases of the junction unmatched. The germline gives CDR1 SEHNR, CDR2 FQNEAQ (reference sequence). The CDR3 is 13 residues long. The CDR3 DNA follows: TGTGCCAGCAGCTTGAGGACTAGCAGTGAGCAGTTCTTC. Protein sequence: CASSLRTSSEQFF. Using reference TRBV7-9 and TRBJ2-1 for the parts outside the CDR3, the full variable domain is DTGVSQNPRHKITKRGQNVTFRCDPISEHNRLYWYRQTLGQGPEFLTYFQNEAQLEKSRLLSDRFSAERPKGSFSTLEIQRTEQGDSAMYLCASSLRTSSEQFFGPGTRLTVL.

Many counts were recorded for this clonotype. At one of its ends the junction is not consistent with the germline gene, which may arise from a read error. This rearrangement joins TRBV7-9 to TRBJ2-7; D perhaps matches TRBD2 (6 bases). The CDR3 is made up of 14 amino acids. Germline V CDR1 and CDR2: SEHNR, FQNEAQ (reference sequence). CDR3 DNA sequence: TGTGCCAGCAGTTTAGCGGCGGGGTCCTACGAGCAGTACTTC. This sequence encodes CASSLAAGSYEQYF.

The chain has TRBV28 and TRBJ2-3; D gene unclear. There are 15 residues in the CDR3. The germline V gene encodes CDR1 MDHEN and CDR2 SYDVKM. Trimming shortened V by 4 bases and J by 2 bases, and 13 bases separated the two germline ends. The CDR3 region has the DNA TGTGCCAGCAGTTCCGCCCGACAAGTCACAGATACGCAGTATTTT. Amino acid sequence: CASSSARQVTDTQYF.

This clonotype was detected ten times or more. The CDR3 coding sequence is TGTGCCAGCAGCTGGGGACGACAGGGATACGCAGATACGCAGTATTTT. As protein: CASSWGRQGYADTQYF. This chain joins TRBV7-9 and TRBJ2-3, with 7 bases identical to TRBD1. Germline CDR1 and CDR2: SEHNR and FQNEAQ (reference sequence). With 4 bases clipped from V and 4 bases from J, the junction kept 11 bases outside the gene matches. The CDR3 loop spans 16 amino acids.

This clonotype was detected many times. This rearrangement joins TRBV20-1 to TRBJ2-7; the D call may be TRBD1 or TRBD2 (5 bases each). CDR1 is DFQATT, CDR2 SNEGSKA, per germline (reference sequence). Deletions cut 3 bases from V and 4 bases from J, with 13 bases between. This CDR3 has 13 amino acids. CDR3 nucleotides: TGCAGTGCTAGGCCGGGACCCACTTACGAGCAGTACTTC. This gives the protein CSARPGPTYEQYF.

The genes are TRBV12-3 or TRBV12-4 and TRBJ2-1; perhaps TRBD1 as D (7 bases). This CDR3 comprises 15 residues. Trimming cost V 7 bases and J 0 bases, with 13 bases left between them. CDR3 DNA: TGTGCCAGCACCCAGGGGGGCCTCTCCTACAATGAGCAGTTCTTC. Its translation: CASTQGGLSYNEQFF.

This rearrangement joins TRBV2 to TRBJ1-1; D gene uncertain. The V gene lost 7 bases and the J gene lost 6 bases, with 3 bases spanning the gap. This CDR3 region has 9 residues. Germline CDR1 and CDR2: SNHLY and FYNNEI. The CDR3 region has the DNA TGTGCCAGCAACCCTGAAGCTTTCTTT. It encodes CASNPEAFF.

This clonotype showed up many times. The chain is built from TRBV12-3 or TRBV12-4 and TRBJ1-1; no clear D. Trimming took 5 bases from V and 3 from J, leaving 7 bases between them. The CDR3 sequence is 12 residues long. As DNA, the CDR3 is TGTGCCAGCAGTGAGTCGTACACTGAAGCTTTCTTT. This sequence encodes CASSESYTEAFF.

This clonotype was picked up many times. The chain recombines TRBV7-8 with TRBJ1-1, with a possible D match to TRBD1 (6 bases). In germline, CDR1 is SGHVS, CDR2 FQNEAQ. Trimming cost V 3 bases and J 0 bases, with 11 bases left between them. CDR3 length: 15 residues. The CDR3 here is CASSFQGSMNTEAFF. The CDR3 DNA reads TGTGCCAGCAGCTTTCAGGGGAGCATGAACACTGAAGCTTTCTTT.

The sample holds many counts of this clonotype. The chain couples TRBV6-1 to TRBJ2-7; 7 positions match TRBD1. CDR1 and CDR2 from the germline V gene are MNHNS and SASEGT. V was clipped by 5 bases and J by 5 bases; unmatched bases: 6. This CDR3 has 13 residues. The CDR3 sequence: CASSITGDHEQYF. The CDR3 region has the DNA TGTGCCAGCAGTATAACAGGGGACCACGAGCAGTACTTC.

This clonotype was picked up many times. CDR3 DNA: TGTGCCAGCAGCTTAGAAGCGGGAGGAAAGTCAATTGAGCAGTTCTTC. This translates into CASSLEAGGKSIEQFF. J is TRBJ2-1 and V is TRBV11-3, with TRBD2 matching 9 bases. Germline assignment: CDR1 SGHNT and CDR2 YENEEA. CDR3 length equals 16 residues. The V and J ends lost 0 bases and 9 bases, in that order; junction bases with no gene match: 9.

This clonotype occurred a few times. V usage is TRBV28 and J usage is TRBJ1-2, with 7 bases aligning to TRBD1. Germline V gene lookup returns CDR1 MDHEN and CDR2 SYDVKM. V was clipped by 6 bases and J by 5 bases; unmatched bases: 6. This CDR3 spans 13 amino acids. The CDR3 DNA reads TGTGCCAGCAGGGAGGGGACAGTATATGGCTACACCTTC. Its protein product is CASREGTVYGYTF.